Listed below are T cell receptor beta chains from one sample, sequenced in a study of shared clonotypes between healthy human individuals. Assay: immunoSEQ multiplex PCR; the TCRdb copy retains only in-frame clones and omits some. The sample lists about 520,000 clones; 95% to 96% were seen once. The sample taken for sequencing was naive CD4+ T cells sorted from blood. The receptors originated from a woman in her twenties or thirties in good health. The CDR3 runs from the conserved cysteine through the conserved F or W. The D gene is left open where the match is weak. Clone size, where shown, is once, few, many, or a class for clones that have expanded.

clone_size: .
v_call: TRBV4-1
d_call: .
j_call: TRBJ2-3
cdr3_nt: TGCGCCAGCAGCCAAGGTAGACGGAACACAGATACGCAGTATTTT
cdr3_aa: CASSQGRRNTDTQYF

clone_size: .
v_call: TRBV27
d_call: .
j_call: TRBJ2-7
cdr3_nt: TGTGCCAGCAGTTCTCAGGGACGAACCTACGAGCAGTACTTC
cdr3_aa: CASSSQGRTYEQYF

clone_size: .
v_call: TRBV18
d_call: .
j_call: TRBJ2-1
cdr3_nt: TGTGCCAGCTCACCACCGGGGACTCCTTACAATGAGCAGTTCTTC
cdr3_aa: CASSPPGTPYNEQFF

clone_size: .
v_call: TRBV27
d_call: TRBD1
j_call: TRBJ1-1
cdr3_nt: TGTGCCAGCAGTTTATATCCTGGCAGGGGGCAGGGTGAAGCTTTCTTT
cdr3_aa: CASSLYPGRGQGEAFF

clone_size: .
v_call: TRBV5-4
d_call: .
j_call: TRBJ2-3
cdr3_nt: TGTGCCAGCAGCCTACTCGGGGGCAGCACTAGCACAGATACGCAGTATTTT
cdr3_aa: CASSLLGGSTSTDTQYF

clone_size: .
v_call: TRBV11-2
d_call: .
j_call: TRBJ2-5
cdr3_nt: TGTGCCAGCAGCTTAGACAGGCGGGGTCCACAAGAGACCCAGTACTTC
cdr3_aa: CASSLDRRGPQETQYF

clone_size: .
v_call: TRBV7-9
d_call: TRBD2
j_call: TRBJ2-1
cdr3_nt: TGTGCCAGCAGCTTATTCGGGGGGTCCTACAATGAGCAGTTCTTC
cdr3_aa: CASSLFGGSYNEQFF

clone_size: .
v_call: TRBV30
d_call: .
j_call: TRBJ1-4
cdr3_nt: TGTGCCTGGAGTGTTGTGAGGGGCGCTGGAGAAAAACTGTTTTTT
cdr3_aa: CAWSVVRGAGEKLFF

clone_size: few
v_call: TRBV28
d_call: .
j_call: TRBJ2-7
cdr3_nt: TGTGCCAGCAGTTCCCCCATAGGGAACGAGCAGTACTTC
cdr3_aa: CASSSPIGNEQYF

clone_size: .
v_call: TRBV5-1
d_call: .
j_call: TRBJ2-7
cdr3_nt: TGCGCCAGCAGCTTGAGGCTTATACAGGGAGGAACACTCTACGAGCAGTACTTC
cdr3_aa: CASSLRLIQGGTLYEQYF

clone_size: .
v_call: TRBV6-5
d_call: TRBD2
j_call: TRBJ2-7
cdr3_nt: TGTGCCACCCTTAGCGGGAGCGGTTCCTACGAGCAGTACTTC
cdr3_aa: CATLSGSGSYEQYF

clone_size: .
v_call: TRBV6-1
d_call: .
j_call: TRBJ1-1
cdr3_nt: TGTGCCAGCACCATACAGGTGAACACTGAAGCTTTCTTT
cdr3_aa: CASTIQVNTEAFF

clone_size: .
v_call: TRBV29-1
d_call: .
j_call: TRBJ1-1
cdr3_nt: TGCAGCGTAGTGCTAATGAACACTGAAGCTTTCTTT
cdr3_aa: CSVVLMNTEAFF

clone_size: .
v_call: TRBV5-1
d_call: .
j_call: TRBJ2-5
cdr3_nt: TGCGCCAGCAGCGGGCGCCCGATGGGCGAGACCCAGTACTTC
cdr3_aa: CASSGRPMGETQYF

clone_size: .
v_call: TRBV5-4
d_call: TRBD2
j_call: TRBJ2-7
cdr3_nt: TGTGCCAGCAGCTTGGCTCTAGCGGGACTCTACGAGCAGTACTTC
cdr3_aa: CASSLALAGLYEQYF

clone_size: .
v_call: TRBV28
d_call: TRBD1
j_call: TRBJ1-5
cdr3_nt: TGTGCCAGCAGGCTAACAGGGGCTGGCAATCAGCCCCAGCATTTT
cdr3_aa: CASRLTGAGNQPQHF

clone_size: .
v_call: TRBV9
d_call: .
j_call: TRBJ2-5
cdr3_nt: TGTGCCAGCAGCGGAGATCGCGAGTGGGAGACCCAGTACTTC
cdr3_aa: CASSGDREWETQYF

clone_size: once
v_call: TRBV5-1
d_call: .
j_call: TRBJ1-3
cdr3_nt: TGCGCCAGCAGCTTGCAGGGGTCAGACTCTGGAAACACCATATATTTT
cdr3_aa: CASSLQGSDSGNTIYF

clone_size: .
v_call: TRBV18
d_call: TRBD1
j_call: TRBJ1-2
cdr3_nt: TGTGCCAGCTCACCTTCCGACAGGGGCGGCTACACCTTC
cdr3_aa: CASSPSDRGGYTF

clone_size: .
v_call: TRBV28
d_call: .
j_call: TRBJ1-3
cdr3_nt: TGTGCCAGCAGCCCTGACCGGAGCTCTGGAAACACCATATATTTT
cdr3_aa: CASSPDRSSGNTIYF

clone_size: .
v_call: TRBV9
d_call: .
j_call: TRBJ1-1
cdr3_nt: TGTGCCAGCAGCCCTTCGGGTGGGGCTGAAGCTTTCTTT
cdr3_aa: CASSPSGGAEAFF

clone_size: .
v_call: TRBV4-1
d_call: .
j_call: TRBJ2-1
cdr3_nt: TGCGCCAGCAGCCAAGATCAGTCTGGGGGAAATCTATACAATGAGCAGTTCTTC
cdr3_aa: CASSQDQSGGNLYNEQFF

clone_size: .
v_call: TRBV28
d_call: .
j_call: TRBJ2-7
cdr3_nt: TGTGCCAGCACCAACCAGGGGGAGGGTACCTACGAGCAGTACTTC
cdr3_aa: CASTNQGEGTYEQYF

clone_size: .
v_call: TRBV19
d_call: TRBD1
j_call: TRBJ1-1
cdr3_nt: TGTGCCAGTAGTGGGACAGGGGTGAACACTGAAGCTTTCTTT
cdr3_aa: CASSGTGVNTEAFF

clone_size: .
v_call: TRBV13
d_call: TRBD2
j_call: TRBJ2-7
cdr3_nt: TGTGCCAGCAGCTTAGCCGGGGGGTCCTACGAGCAGTACTTC
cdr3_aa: CASSLAGGSYEQYF

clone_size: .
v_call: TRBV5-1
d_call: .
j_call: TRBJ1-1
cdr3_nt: TGCGCCAGCAGCTCCAATCCCGGGACGGTGAACACTGAAGCTTTCTTT
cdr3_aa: CASSSNPGTVNTEAFF

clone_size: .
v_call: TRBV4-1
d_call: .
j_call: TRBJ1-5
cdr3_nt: TGCGCCAGCAGCCCGCAGGGCAGGGGTGGCAATCAGCCCCAGCATTTT
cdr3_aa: CASSPQGRGGNQPQHF

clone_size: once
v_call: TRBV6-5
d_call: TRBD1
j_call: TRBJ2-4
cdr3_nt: TGTGCCAGCAGTACAGGACAGGGGGGAAACATTCAGTACTTC
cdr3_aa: CASSTGQGGNIQYF

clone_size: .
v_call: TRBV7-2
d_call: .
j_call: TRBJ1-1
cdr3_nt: TGTGCCAGCAGCTTATATACAGGGTTATGGACTGAAGCTTTCTTT
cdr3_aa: CASSLYTGLWTEAFF

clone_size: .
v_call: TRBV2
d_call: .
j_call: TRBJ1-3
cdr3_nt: TGTGCCAGCACATGGGCAGGGCCCTCTGGAAACACCATATATTTT
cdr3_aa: CASTWAGPSGNTIYF

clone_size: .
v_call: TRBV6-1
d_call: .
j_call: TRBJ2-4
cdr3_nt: TGTGCCAGCAGTGACGAGGGCAAAAACATTCAGTACTTC
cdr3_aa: CASSDEGKNIQYF

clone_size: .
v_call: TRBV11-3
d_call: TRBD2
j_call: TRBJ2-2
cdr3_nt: TGTGCCAGCAGCTGGACTAGCGGGAGTACGGAAACCGGGGAGCTGTTTTTT
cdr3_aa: CASSWTSGSTETGELFF

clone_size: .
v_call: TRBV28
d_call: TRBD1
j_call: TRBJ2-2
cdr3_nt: TGTGCCAGCAGTTTTTCCCCGGGACAGGGACCCGGGGAGCTGTTTTTT
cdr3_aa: CASSFSPGQGPGELFF

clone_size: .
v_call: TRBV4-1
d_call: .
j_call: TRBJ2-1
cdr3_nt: TGCGCCAGCAGCTCCACCAGGACCAGAACGGAAGAGCAGTTCTTC
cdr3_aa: CASSSTRTRTEEQFF

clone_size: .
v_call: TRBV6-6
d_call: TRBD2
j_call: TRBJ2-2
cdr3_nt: TGTGCCAGCGGCCAACTGAGCGGGAAGAGAACCGGGGAGCTGTTTTTT
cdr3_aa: CASGQLSGKRTGELFF

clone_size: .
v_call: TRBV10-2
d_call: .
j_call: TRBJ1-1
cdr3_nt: TGCGCCAGCAGTGAACAGGGAGGCACTGAAGCTTTCTTT
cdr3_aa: CASSEQGGTEAFF

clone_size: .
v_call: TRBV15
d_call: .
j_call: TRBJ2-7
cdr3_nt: TGTGCCACCAGCAGAGATTGGCTCTCCTACGAGCAGTACTTC
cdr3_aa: CATSRDWLSYEQYF

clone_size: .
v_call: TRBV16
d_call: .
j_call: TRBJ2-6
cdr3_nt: TGTGCCAGCAGCCAGCCCCCTTACACTGGGGCCAACGTCCTGACTTTC
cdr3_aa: CASSQPPYTGANVLTF

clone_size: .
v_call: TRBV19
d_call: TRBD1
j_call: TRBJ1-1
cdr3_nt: TGTGCCAGTAGAGGGGACAGTCCTGAAGCTTTCTTT
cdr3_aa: CASRGDSPEAFF

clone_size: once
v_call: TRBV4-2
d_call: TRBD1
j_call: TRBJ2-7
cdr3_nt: TGTGCCAGCAGCCAATGGGCGCGACAGGGGCACGACTCCTACGAGCAGTACTTC
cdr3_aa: CASSQWARQGHDSYEQYF

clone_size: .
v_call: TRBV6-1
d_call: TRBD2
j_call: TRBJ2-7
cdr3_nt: TGTGCCAGCAATAGGGAGGGCCCGTACGAGCAGTACTTC
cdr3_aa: CASNREGPYEQYF

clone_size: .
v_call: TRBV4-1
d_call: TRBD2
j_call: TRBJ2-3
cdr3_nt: TGCGCCAGCAGCCGTGGCGGGAGGGATTCCACAGATACGCAGTATTTT
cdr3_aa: CASSRGGRDSTDTQYF

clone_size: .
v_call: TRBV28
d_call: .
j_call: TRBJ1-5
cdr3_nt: TGTGCCAGCAGCCCTACAGGGAAAAGTCAGCCCCAGCATTTT
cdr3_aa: CASSPTGKSQPQHF

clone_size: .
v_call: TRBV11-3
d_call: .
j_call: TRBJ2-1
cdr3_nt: TGTGCCAGCAGCCCCCGATGGTCCAGCTCCTACAATGAGCAGTTCTTC
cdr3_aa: CASSPRWSSSYNEQFF

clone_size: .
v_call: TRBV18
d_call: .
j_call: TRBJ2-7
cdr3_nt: TGTGCCAGCTCACGGGGCTACGAGCAGTACTTC
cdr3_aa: CASSRGYEQYF

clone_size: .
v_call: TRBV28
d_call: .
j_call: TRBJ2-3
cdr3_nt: TGTGCCAGCTCCCGACTTGTCCGACAAGATACGCAGTATTTT
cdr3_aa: CASSRLVRQDTQYF

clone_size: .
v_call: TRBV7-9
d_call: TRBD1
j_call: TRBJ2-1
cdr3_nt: TGTGCCAGTTCTCTCGGGACAGGTACCTCCAATGAGCAGTTCTTC
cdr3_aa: CASSLGTGTSNEQFF

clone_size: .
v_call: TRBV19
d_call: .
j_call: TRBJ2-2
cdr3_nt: TGTGCCAGTAGTGGCTTTTCGGGCGGGGAGCTGTTTTTT
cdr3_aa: CASSGFSGGELFF

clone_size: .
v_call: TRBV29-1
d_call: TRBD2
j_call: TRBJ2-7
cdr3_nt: TGCAGCTTCGGGACTAGCGGCACCTACGAGCAGTACTTC
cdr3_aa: CSFGTSGTYEQYF

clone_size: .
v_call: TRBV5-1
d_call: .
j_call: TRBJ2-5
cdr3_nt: TGCGCCAGCAGCTTGGGTAGGGGCCGGGGTCTAGCGTTCCAAGAGACCCAGTACTTC
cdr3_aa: CASSLGRGRGLAFQETQYF

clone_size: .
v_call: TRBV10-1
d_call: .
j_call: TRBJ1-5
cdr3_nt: TGCGCCAGCAGTGGTTCCCACAGGGAGGGCAATCAGCCCCAGCATTTT
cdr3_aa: CASSGSHREGNQPQHF

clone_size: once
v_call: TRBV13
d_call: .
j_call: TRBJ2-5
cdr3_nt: TGTGCCAGCAGCCCATTCGACAGTGACCAAGAGACCCAGTACTTC
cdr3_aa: CASSPFDSDQETQYF

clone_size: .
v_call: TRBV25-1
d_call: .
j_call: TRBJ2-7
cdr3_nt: TGTGCCAGCAGAAATAACTCCTACGAGCAGTACTTC
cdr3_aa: CASRNNSYEQYF